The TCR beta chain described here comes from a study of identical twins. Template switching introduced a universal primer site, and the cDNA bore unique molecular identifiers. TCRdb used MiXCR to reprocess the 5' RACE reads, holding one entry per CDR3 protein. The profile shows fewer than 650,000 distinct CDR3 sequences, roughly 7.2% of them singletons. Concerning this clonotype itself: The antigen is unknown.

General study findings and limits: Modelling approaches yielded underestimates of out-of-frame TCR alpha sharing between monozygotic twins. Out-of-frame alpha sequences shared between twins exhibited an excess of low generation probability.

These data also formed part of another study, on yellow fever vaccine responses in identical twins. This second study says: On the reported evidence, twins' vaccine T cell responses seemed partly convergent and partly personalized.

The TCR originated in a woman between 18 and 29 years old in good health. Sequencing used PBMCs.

The CDR3 DNA sequence: TGCGCCAGCAGCTCTCTTGCGGCGGCAGGGGGGGTCAATGAGCAGTTCTTC. This codes for CASSSLAAAGGVNEQFF. The chain is built from TRBV5-1 and TRBJ2-1; D may match TRBD1 or TRBD2 (7 bases each). CDR1 and CDR2 from the germline V gene are SGHRS and YFSETQ. CDR3 length equals 17 residues. The V and J ends lost 3 bases and 6 bases respectively, with 22 bases between them.